Each of the 13 T cell receptor beta chains below was sequenced from the same sample in a study of shared clonotypes between healthy human individuals. The table came from immunoSEQ multiplex PCR; TCRdb's copy has only in-frame clones and leaves some out. The sample lists 950,000 to 1,300,000 clones; 75% were seen once. What was sequenced was memory CD4+ T cells sorted from blood. Subset described: CD45RA-negative fraction. Receptors were obtained from a man aged 18 to 29 in good health.

This clone was counted between two and nine times. This sample includes further DNA sequences coding for the same CDR3. This sequence joins TRBV6-4 and TRBJ2-2; D gene ambiguous. V lost 4 bases and J 0 bases, leaving 9 bases between the germline ends. The CDR3 totals 15 residues. The germline V gene encodes CDR1 MRHNA and CDR2 SNTAGT. This CDR3 reads CASSVGSANTGELFF. The CDR3 nucleotides are TGTGCCAGCAGTGTTGGATCTGCGAACACCGGGGAGCTGTTTTTT.

A single count supports this clone. The chain couples TRBV2 to TRBJ2-7, with 9 bases aligning to TRBD1. The CDR3 has 14 amino acids. Trimming cost V 9 bases and J 3 bases; bases outside gene matches: 9. The V gene's germline CDR1 is SNHLY and CDR2 FYNNEI. The CDR3 DNA reads TGTGCCAGTCTAGAGGACAGGGGAATCTACGAGCAGTACTTC. This sequence encodes CASLEDRGIYEQYF.

The sample holds one count of this clone. The chain links TRBV6-6 to TRBJ2-7; 7 bases map to TRBD2. Germline lookup yields CDR1 MNHNY and CDR2 SVGAGI (reference sequence). V dropped 4 bases and J dropped 1; count of bases not matched to a gene: 10. The CDR3 runs 16 residues. CDR3 DNA sequence: TGTGCCAGCAGTTCCGGGGGGTTCAGCTCATCCTACGAGCAGTACTTC. This codes for CASSSGGFSSSYEQYF.

This clone was seen a single time. CDR3 in DNA: TGCAGTACGGAGGGAGGTGACGGCTACACCTTC. Translated, it gives CSTEGGDGYTF. The genes are TRBV20-1 and TRBJ1-2; D not certain. The CDR3 has 11 residues. Looked up from germline, CDR1 is DFQATT and CDR2 is SNEGSKA (reference sequence). Trimming took 8 bases from V and 8 from J, leaving 15 bases between them.

In its sample, this clone was seen a few times. The chain is built from TRBV7-3 and TRBJ1-1; 7 bases map to TRBD1. This CDR3 spans 14 amino acids. The V and J ends lost 4 bases and 1 base, in that order; junction bases with no gene match: 3. From germline, CDR1 is SGHTA and CDR2 FQGTGA. The DNA for the CDR3 is TGTGCCAGCAGCTCGGGACAGTCGAACACTGAAGCTTTCTTT. Translation: CASSSGQSNTEAFF. Supplemented by reference TRBV7-3 and TRBJ1-1, the full variable domain reads GAGVSQTPSNKVTEKGKYVELRCDPISGHTALYWYRQSLGQGPEFLIYFQGTGAADDSGLPNDRFFAVRPEGSVSTLKIQRTERGDSAVYLCASSSGQSNTEAFFGQGTRLTVV.

The rearrangement uses TRBV5-1 and TRBJ2-1, with TRBD1 matching over 12 bases. This CDR3 contains 16 residues. Germline V CDR1 and CDR2: SGHRS, YFSETQ. V was pared by 5 bases and J by 10 bases, with 13 bases of the junction left unmatched. CDR3 sequence reads: CASSVLGQGASGEQFF. The CDR3 DNA follows: TGCGCCAGCAGTGTCTTGGGACAGGGGGCCTCAGGCGAGCAGTTCTTC.

The V gene is TRBV28, the J gene TRBJ2-7; D uncertain. The CDR3 has 10 residues. The V end lost 8 bases, the J end lost 4 bases, and 6 bases lay between the germline ends. Germline V gene lookup returns CDR1 MDHEN and CDR2 SYDVKM. Here the CDR3 reads CASGRYEQYF. For the CDR3, the DNA is TGTGCCAGCGGCCGATACGAGCAGTACTTC. Combining the CDR3 with reference TRBV28 and TRBJ2-7 gives the whole variable domain DVKVTQSSRYLVKRTGEKVFLECVQDMDHENMFWYRQDPGLGLRLIYFSYDVKMKEKGDIPEGYSVSREKKERFSLILESASTNQTSMYLCASGRYEQYFGPGTRLTVT.

This clone has just one count. The chain recombines TRBV5-1 with TRBJ2-1, with TRBD1 matching 7 bases. V lost 3 bases and J lost 7; bases outside the gene matches: 13. This CDR3 is 16 amino acids long. Germline V lookup: CDR1 SGHRS, CDR2 YFSETQ. This chain's CDR3 is CASSWKQGQQGNEQFF. In DNA, the CDR3 is TGCGCCAGCAGCTGGAAACAGGGCCAACAGGGGAATGAGCAGTTCTTC.

The chain uses TRBV27 and TRBJ1-1, with 7 bases lining up with TRBD1. Germline lookup yields CDR1 MNHEY and CDR2 SMNVEV (reference sequence). The CDR3 extends over 14 amino acids. The trim removed 3 bases at V and 4 bases at J, leaving 5 bases unmatched. In DNA, the CDR3 is TGTGCCAGCAGTTTGTACGGGACAGTCACTGAAGCTTTCTTT. It is translated as CASSLYGTVTEAFF.

This clone was recorded once. The chain joins TRBV11-2 to TRBJ1-4; 8 positions agree with TRBD1. The CDR3 consists of 15 residues. Germline loops: CDR1 SGHAT, CDR2 FQNNGV. V lost 3 bases, J lost 8 bases, and 8 bases stayed unmatched. The CDR3 DNA is TGTGCCAGCAGCTTCACGGACAGGGTCGGAGAAAAACTGTTTTTT. This sequence encodes CASSFTDRVGEKLFF.

V gene TRBV30 combines with J gene TRBJ1-5, with D perhaps matching TRBD1 (5 bases). This CDR3 has 12 amino acids. Deletions cut 5 bases from V and 7 bases from J, with 12 bases between. From germline, CDR1 is GTSNPN and CDR2 SVGIG (reference sequence). The CDR3 spells CAWDRGIQPQHF. In DNA, the CDR3 is TGTGCCTGGGACAGAGGAATACAGCCCCAGCATTTT.

Points on this clone: Other DNA sequences within the sample encode an identical CDR3. This chain links TRBV7-2 with TRBJ1-1; no clear D gene. CDR3 length: 14 amino acids. Germline V gene sequence: CDR1 SGHTA, CDR2 FQGNSA. The V end lost 0 bases, the J end lost 0 bases, and 5 bases lay between the germline ends. CDR3 nucleotides: TGTGCCAGCAGCTTAGCAGGGTTGAACACTGAAGCTTTCTTT. This translates into CASSLAGLNTEAFF.

The J gene is TRBJ1-1, the V gene TRBV6-1; 9 nucleotides match TRBD1. CDR3 length equals 14 residues. Germline CDR1 MNHNS, CDR2 SASEGT. V was pared by 6 bases and J by 1 base, with 3 bases of the junction left unmatched. The CDR3 protein is CASSPTGGNTEAFF. For the CDR3, the DNA is TGTGCCAGCAGCCCGACAGGGGGGAACACTGAAGCTTTCTTT.